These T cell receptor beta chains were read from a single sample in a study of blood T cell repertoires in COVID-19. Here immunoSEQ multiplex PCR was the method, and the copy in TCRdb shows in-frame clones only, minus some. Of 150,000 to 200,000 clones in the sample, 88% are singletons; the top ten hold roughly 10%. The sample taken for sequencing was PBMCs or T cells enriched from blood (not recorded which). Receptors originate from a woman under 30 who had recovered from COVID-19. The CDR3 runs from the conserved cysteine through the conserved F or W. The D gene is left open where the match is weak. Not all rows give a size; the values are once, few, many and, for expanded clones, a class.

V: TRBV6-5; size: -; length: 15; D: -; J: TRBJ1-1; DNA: TGTGCCAGCAGTTACCTAGACAGCATGAACACTGAAGCTTTCTTT; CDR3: CASSYLDSMNTEAFF
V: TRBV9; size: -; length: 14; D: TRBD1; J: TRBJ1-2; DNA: TGTGCCAGCAGCGCCAACCGGGACAGCTATGGCTACACCTTC; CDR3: CASSANRDSYGYTF
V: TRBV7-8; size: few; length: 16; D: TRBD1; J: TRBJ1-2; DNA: TGTGCCAGCAGCCTATCTTCCGGGACAGGGAACTATGGCTACACCTTC; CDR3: CASSLSSGTGNYGYTF
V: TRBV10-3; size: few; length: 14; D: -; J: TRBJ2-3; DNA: TGTGCCATCAGTGACCTAGGGGTACCAGATACGCAGTATTTT; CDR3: CAISDLGVPDTQYF
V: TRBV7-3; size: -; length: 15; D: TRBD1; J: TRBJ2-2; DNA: TGTGCCAGCAGCCCAAGACAGGGGTACACCGGGGAGCTGTTTTTT; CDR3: CASSPRQGYTGELFF
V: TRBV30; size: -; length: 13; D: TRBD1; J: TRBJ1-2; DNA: TGTGCCTGGAGTGTTTCAATTAGAGGGGGCTGCACCTTC; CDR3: CAWSVSIRGGCTF
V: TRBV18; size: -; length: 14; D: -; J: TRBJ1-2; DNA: TGTGCCAGCTCCCTTTCAGAGGGTAACTATGGCTACACCTTC; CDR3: CASSLSEGNYGYTF
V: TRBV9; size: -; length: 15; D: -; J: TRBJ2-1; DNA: TGTGCCAGCAGCGTAACGGCGGGGACTGGGACTGAGCAGTTCTTC; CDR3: CASSVTAGTGTEQFF
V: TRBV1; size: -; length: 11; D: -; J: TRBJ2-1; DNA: TGCACCAGCAGCCCTGACAGGGGACCGTTCTTC; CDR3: CTSSPDRGPFF
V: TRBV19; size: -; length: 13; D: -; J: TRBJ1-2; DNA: TGTGCCAGTAGTACCCGAACCGCGAGTGGCTACACCTTC; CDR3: CASSTRTASGYTF
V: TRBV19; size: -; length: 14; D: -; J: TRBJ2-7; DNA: TGTGCCAGTAGTATTGGGCACCGCAACTACGAGCAGTACTTC; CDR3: CASSIGHRNYEQYF
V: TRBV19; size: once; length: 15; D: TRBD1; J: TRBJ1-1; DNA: TGTGCCAGTAGTATCCAGGGGAGGACAGGGGCTGAAGCTTTCTTT; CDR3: CASSIQGRTGAEAFF
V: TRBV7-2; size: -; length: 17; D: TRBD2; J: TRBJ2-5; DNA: TGTGCCAGCAGCTCCAGGACTAGCGGGGGGGCAGGAGAGACCCAGTACTTC; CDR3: CASSSRTSGGAGETQYF
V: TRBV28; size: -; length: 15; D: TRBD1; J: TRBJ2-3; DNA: TGTGCCAGCAGCGTGCGGGACAGGGACACAGATACGCAGTATTTT; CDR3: CASSVRDRDTDTQYF
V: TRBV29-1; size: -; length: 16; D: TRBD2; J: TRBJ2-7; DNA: TGCAGCGCGGGGAGTCTAGCGGGAGGGCGGGTAGACGAGCAGTACTTC; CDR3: CSAGSLAGGRVDEQYF
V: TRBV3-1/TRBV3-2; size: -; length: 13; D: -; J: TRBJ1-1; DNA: TGTGCCAGCAGCAAAACAGGGACCACTGAAGCTTTCTTT; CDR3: CASSKTGTTEAFF
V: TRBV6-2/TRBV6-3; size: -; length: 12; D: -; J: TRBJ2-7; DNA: TGTGCCAGCAGTGGACAAAAGTACGAGCAGTACTTC; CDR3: CASSGQKYEQYF
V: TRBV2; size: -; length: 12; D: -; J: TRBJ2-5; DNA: TGTGCCAGCTGCAGATTGTGGGAGACCCAGTACTTC; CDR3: CASCRLWETQYF
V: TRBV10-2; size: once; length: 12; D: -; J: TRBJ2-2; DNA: TGCGCCAGCAGCAGGGTGTCCGGGGAGCTGTTTTTT; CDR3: CASSRVSGELFF
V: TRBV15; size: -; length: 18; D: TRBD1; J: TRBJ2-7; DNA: TGTGCCACCAGCAGAGACACGGTGGTTCGAGACAGGGCCTACGAGCAGTACTTC; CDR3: CATSRDTVVRDRAYEQYF
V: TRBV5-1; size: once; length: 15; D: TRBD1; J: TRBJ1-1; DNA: TGCGCCAGCAGCTCCGGGACAGGAGCCATTCTTGGAGCTTTCTTT; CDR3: CASSSGTGAILGAFF
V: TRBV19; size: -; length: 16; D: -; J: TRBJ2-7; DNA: TGTGCCAGTAGTATGGTCCCAGGGGCGATTTCCTACGAGCAGTACTTC; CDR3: CASSMVPGAISYEQYF
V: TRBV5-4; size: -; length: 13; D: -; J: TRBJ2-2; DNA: TGTGCCAGCAGCTCACAGGTGTCTCCTACGCCGTTTTTT; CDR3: CASSSQVSPTPFF
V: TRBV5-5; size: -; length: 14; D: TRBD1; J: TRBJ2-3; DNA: TGTGCCAGCAGCTTAGGGACAGCAGGCGATACGCAGTATTTT; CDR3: CASSLGTAGDTQYF
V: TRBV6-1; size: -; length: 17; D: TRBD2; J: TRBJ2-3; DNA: TGTGCCAGCAGTGCCCTGTGGACTAGCGGGGGGCGGGATACGCAGTATTTT; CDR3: CASSALWTSGGRDTQYF
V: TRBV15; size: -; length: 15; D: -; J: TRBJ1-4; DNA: TGTGCCACCAGCAGAGATTTAGTAGGGGGTGAAAAACTGTTTTTT; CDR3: CATSRDLVGGEKLFF
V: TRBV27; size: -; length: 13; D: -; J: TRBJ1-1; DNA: TGTGCCAGCAGTGCACAGGTGAACACTGAAGCTTTCTTT; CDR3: CASSAQVNTEAFF
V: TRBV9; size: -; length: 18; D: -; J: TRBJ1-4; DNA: TGTGCCAGCAGCGCACCCAAGAGCGTGAGGGATGGAAATGAAAAACTGTTTTTT; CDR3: CASSAPKSVRDGNEKLFF
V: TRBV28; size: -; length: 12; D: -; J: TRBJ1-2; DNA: TGTGCCAGCAGTCCACCCCCGAGACACCTTTTCTTC; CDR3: CASSPPPRHLFF
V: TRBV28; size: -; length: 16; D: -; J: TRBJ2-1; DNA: TGTGCCAGCAGTTTGATCCGACAGGTCCCCGACAATGAGCAGTTCTTC; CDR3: CASSLIRQVPDNEQFF
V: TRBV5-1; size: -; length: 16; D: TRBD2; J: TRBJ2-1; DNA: TGCGCCAGCAGTGGAAATAGCGGGAGCTCCTACAATGAGCAGTTCTTC; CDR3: CASSGNSGSSYNEQFF
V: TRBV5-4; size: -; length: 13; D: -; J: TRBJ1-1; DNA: TGTGCCAGCAGATGGACAGTCAACACTGAAGCTTTCTTT; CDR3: CASRWTVNTEAFF
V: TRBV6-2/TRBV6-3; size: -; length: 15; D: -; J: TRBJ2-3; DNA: TGTGCCAGCAGTTACGATCTATATAGCACAGATACGCAGTATTTT; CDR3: CASSYDLYSTDTQYF
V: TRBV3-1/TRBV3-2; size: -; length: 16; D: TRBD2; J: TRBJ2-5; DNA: TGTGCCAGCAGCCAGATCCGGGAGGGCGGTGGAGAGACCCAGTACTTC; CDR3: CASSQIREGGGETQYF
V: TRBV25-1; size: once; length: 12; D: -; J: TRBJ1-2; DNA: TGTGCCAGCAGTGGTAGGCGGGTAGGCTACACCTTC; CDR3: CASSGRRVGYTF
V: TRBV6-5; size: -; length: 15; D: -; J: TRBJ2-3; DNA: TGTGCCACCTTACCAACAGGGGGGAGGGCAGATACGCAGTATTTT; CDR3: CATLPTGGRADTQYF
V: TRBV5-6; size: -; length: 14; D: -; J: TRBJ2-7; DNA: TGTGCCAGCAGCCGAACACAGGGTTCCTACGAGCAGTACTTC; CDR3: CASSRTQGSYEQYF
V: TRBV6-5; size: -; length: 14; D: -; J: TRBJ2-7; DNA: TGTGCCAGCAGTTACGTAGCGGACTCCTACGAGCAGTACTTC; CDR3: CASSYVADSYEQYF
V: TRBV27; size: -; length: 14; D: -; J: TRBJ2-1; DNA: TGTGCCAGCAGTCAGGCGGGGCCTTACAATGAGCAGTTCTTC; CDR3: CASSQAGPYNEQFF
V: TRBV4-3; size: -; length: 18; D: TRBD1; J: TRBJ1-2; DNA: TGCGCCAGCAGCCAAGAGACAGGGGGGTTTCTCACTAACTATGGCTACACCTTC; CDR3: CASSQETGGFLTNYGYTF
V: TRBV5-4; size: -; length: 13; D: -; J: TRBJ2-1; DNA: TGTGCCAGCAGCTCCGACATTCGACTAGAGCAGTTCTTC; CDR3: CASSSDIRLEQFF
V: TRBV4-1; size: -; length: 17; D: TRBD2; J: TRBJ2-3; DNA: TGCGCCAGCAGCCAAGATCGACTAGCGGGGATCACAGATACGCAGTATTTT; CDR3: CASSQDRLAGITDTQYF
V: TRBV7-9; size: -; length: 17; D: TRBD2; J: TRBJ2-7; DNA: TGTGCCAGCAGCTTAGCTACGGCTAGCGGGAGTCACACCGAGCAGTACTTC; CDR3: CASSLATASGSHTEQYF
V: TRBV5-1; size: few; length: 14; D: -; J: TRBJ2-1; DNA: TGCGCCAGCAGCTTGGCCTCAGCAGGAAATGAGCAGTTCTTC; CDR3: CASSLASAGNEQFF
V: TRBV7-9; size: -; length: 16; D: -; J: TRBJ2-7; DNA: TGTGCCAGCAGCCCTGGGACATCGAGCAGCTCCTACGAGCAGTACTTC; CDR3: CASSPGTSSSSYEQYF
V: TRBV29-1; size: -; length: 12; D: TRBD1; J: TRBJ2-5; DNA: TGCAGCGGAGGGGACAGACAAGAGACCCAGTACTTC; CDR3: CSGGDRQETQYF
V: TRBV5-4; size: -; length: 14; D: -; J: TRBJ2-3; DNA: TGTGCCAGCAGCTTGCAACGCGGGGCAGATACGCAGTATTTT; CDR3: CASSLQRGADTQYF
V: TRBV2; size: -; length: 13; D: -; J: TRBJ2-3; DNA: TGTGCCAGCAGAGACTCCAGGGAAAATACGCAGTATTTT; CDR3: CASRDSRENTQYF
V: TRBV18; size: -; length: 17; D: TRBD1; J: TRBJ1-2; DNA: TGTGCCAGCTCACAAGCCCTGCCGGGACAGGGGAAGGATGGCTACACCTTC; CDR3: CASSQALPGQGKDGYTF
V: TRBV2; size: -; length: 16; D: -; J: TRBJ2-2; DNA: TGTGCCAGCAGTGAAGGACTCTCTTTTGGTACCGGGGAGCTGTTTTTT; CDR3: CASSEGLSFGTGELFF
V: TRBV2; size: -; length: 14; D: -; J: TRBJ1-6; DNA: TGTGCCAGCAGTGAAGGTCGGGGGATCACACCCCTCCACTTT; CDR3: CASSEGRGITPLHF
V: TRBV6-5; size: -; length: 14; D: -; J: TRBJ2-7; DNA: TGTGCCAGCAGTCGGAATCGGGGGAACTACGAGCAGTACTTC; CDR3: CASSRNRGNYEQYF
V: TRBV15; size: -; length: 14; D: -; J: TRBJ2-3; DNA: TGTGCCACCAGCAGTGCTACAGGGACAGATACGCAGTATTTT; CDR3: CATSSATGTDTQYF
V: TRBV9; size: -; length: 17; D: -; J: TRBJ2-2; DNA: TGTGCCAGCAGCGTGGGACTCGGGGCTAGTCAGACCGGGGAGCTGTTTTTT; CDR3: CASSVGLGASQTGELFF